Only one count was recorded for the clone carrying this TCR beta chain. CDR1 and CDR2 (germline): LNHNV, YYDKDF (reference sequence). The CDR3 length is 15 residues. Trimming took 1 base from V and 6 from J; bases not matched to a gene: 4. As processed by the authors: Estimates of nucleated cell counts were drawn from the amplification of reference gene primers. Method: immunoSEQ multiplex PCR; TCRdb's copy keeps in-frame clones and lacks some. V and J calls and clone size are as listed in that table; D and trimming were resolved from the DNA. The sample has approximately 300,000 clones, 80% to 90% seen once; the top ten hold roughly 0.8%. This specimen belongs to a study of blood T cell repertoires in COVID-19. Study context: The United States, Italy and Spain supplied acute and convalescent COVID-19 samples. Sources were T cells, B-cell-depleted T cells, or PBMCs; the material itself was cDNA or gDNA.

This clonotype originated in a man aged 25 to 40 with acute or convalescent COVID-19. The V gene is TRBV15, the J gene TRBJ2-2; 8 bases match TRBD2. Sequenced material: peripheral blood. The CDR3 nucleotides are TGTGCCACCAGCAGAGGGACTAGCATGGCCGGGGAGCTGTTTTTT. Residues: CATSRGTSMAGELFF.